Given below is one TCR beta chain in context. Its antigen is not yet known. Within one base of it there is no much larger clone, and no base qualities were kept. This specimen comes from a study of control samples from healthy donors and cancer patients (dated by TCRdb to 2020 to 2022). The germline V gene yields SGHTA for CDR1 and FQGNSA for CDR2. CDR3 length: 16 amino acids, cysteine to phenylalanine. Solely the CDR3 DNA is kept, with 48 bases framed from the first base. V is pared back by 3 bases and J by 0 bases, with 12 bases lying between the germline termini. Libraries were built with the immunoSEQ multiplex PCR assay. TCRdb took over this immuneACCESS table, retaining in-frame rearrangements with V and J assigned. Such tables are incomplete; in checked studies, under half of the missing clones stem from an unresolved V gene, and the remainder is unexplained. Here the sample has under 100,000 clones; 70% to 90% occur a single time. The top ten constitute about 10% of the sample.

Input material: PBMCs. The origin of this receptor is a woman aged 50 to 60 with colorectal cancer. The rearranged chain carries TRBV7-2 and TRBJ1-3; the best D guess is TRBD1, with 5 bases matching. The CDR3 reads as follows: CASSLDTGASGNTIYF. The bases are TGTGCCAGCAGCTTGGATACAGGAGCCTCTGGAAACACCATATATTTT. Extended through the reference TRBV7-2 and TRBJ1-3 proteins, this CDR3 yields the full variable domain: GAGVSQSPSNKVTEKGKDVELRCDPISGHTALYWYRQSLGQGLEFLIYFQGNSAPDKSGLPSDRFSAERTGGSVSTLTIQRTQQEDSAVYLCASSLDTGASGNTIYFGEGSWLTVV.